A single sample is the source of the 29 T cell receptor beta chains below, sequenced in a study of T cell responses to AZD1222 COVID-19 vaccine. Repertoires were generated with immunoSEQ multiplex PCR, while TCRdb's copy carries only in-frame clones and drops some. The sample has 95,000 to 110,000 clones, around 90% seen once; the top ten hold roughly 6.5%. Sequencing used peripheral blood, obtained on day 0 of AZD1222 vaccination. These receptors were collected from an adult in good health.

The CDR3 protein is CASSLRLAGVIGTGELFF. The CDR3 nucleotides read TGTGCCAGCAGTTTAAGGCTAGCGGGAGTTATAGGCACCGGGGAGCTGTTTTTT. The chain has TRBV28 and TRBJ2-2; 10 bases align to TRBD2. The ends lost 2 bases at V and 4 bases at J; junction bases unmatched: 10. In germline, CDR1 is MDHEN, CDR2 SYDVKM. The CDR3 has 18 residues.

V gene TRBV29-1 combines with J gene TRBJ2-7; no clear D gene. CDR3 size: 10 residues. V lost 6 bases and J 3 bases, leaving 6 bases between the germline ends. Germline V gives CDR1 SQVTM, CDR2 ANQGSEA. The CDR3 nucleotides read TGCAGCGTCGCTCACTACGAGCAGTACTTC. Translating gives CSVAHYEQYF.

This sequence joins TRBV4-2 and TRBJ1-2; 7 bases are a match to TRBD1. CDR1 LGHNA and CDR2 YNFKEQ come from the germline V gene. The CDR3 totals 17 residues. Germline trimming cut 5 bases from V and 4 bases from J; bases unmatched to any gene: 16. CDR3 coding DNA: TGTGCCAGCAGCTCAAGATTAGACAGGGAGCCCATCTATGGCTACACCTTC. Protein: CASSSRLDREPIYGYTF.

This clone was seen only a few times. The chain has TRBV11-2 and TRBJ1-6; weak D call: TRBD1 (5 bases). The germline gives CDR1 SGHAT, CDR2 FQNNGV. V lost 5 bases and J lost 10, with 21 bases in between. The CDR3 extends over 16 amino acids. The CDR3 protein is CASSPTAGITQSPLHF. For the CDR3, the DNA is TGTGCCAGCAGCCCGACAGCGGGGATAACCCAATCACCCCTCCACTTT.

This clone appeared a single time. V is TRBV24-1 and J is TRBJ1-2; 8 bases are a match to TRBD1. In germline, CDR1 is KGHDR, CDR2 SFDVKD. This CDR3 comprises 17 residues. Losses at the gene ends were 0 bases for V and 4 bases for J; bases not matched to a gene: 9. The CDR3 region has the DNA TGTGCCACCAGTGATTTGATCACCGGGACAGGCCGCTATGGCTACACCTTC. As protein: CATSDLITGTGRYGYTF.

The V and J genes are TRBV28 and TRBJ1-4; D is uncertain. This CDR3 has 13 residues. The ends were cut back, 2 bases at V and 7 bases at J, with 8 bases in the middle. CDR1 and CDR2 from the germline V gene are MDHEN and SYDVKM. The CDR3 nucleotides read TGTGCCAGCAGTTTAAGGCGGTTTGAAAAACTGTTTTTT. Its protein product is CASSLRRFEKLFF.

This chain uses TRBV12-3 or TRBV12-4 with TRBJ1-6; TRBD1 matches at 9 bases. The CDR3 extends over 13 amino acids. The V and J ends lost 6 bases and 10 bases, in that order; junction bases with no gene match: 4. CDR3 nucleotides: TGTGCCAGCAGGGGACAGGGCGGATCACCCCTCCACTTT. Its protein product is CASRGQGGSPLHF.

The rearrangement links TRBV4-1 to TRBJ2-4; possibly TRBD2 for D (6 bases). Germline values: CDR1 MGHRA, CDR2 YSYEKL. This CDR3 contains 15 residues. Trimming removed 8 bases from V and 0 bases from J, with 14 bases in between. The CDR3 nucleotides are TGCGCCAGCTCCTTGGAGGGGCCAGCCAAAAACATTCAGTACTTC. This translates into CASSLEGPAKNIQYF.

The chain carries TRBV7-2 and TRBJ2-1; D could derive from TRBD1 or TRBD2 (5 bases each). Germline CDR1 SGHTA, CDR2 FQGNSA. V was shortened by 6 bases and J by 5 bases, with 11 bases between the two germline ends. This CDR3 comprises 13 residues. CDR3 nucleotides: TGTGCCAGCAGGATGGGACGTCACAATGAGCAGTTCTTC. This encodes CASRMGRHNEQFF.

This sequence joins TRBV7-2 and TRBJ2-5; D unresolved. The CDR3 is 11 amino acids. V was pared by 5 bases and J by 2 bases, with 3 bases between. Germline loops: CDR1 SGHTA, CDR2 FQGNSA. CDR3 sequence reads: CASSEQETQYF. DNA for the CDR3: TGTGCCAGCAGCGAGCAAGAGACCCAGTACTTC.

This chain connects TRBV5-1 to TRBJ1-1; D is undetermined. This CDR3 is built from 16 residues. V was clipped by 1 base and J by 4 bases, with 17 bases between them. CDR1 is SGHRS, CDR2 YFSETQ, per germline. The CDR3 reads CASSLSPKSGGTEAFF. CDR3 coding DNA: TGCGCCAGCAGCTTGTCTCCAAAATCAGGCGGCACTGAAGCTTTCTTT.

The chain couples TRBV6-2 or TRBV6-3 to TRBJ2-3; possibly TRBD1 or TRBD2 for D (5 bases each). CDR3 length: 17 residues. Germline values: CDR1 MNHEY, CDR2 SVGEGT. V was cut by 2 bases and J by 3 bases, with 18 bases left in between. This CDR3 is CASSYIWDPSWTDTQYF. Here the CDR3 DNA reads TGTGCCAGCAGTTACATATGGGACCCCTCTTGGACAGATACGCAGTATTTT.

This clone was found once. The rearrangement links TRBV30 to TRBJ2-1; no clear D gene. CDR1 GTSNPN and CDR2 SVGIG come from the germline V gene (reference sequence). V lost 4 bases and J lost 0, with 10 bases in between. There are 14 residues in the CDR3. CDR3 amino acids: CAWTDQSSYNEQFF. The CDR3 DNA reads TGTGCCTGGACTGACCAGAGCTCCTACAATGAGCAGTTCTTC.

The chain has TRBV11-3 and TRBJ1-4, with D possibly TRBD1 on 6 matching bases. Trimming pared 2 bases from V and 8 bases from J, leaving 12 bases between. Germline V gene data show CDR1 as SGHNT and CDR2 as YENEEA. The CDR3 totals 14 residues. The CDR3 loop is CASSLREGEEKLFF. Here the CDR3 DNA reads TGTGCCAGCAGCTTACGCGAGGGGGAGGAAAAACTGTTTTTT.

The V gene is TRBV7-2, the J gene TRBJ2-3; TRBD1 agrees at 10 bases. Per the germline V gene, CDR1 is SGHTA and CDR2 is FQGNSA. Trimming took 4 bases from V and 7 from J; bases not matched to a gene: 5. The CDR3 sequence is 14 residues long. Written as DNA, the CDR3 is TGTGCCAGCAGCTACCGACAGGGGGCAAATACGCAGTATTTT. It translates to CASSYRQGANTQYF. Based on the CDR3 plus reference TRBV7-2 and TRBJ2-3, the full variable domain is GAGVSQSPSNKVTEKGKDVELRCDPISGHTALYWYRQSLGQGLEFLIYFQGNSAPDKSGLPSDRFSAERTGGSVSTLTIQRTQQEDSAVYLCASSYRQGANTQYFGPGTRLTVL.

The DNA of the CDR3 is TGCGCCAGCAGCTTGAGCGATCCCCAAGAGACCCAGTACTTC. This gives the protein CASSLSDPQETQYF. The V and J genes are TRBV5-1 and TRBJ2-5; D unclear. Trimming removed 1 base at V and 1 base at J, with 8 bases between. Germline V CDR1 and CDR2: SGHRS, YFSETQ. The CDR3 length is 14 residues.

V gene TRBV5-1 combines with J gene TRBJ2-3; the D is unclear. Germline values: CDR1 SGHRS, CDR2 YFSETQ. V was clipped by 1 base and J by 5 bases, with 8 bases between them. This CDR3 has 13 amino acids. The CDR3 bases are TGCGCCAGCAGCTTGCTAGGGCTAGATACGCAGTATTTT. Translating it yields CASSLLGLDTQYF.

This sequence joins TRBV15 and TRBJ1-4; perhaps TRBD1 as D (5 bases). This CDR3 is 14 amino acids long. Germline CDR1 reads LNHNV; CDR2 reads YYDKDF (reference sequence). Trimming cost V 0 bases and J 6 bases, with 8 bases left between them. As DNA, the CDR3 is TGTGCCACCAGCAGAGAGGGGGGAGATGAAAAACTGTTTTTT. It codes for CATSREGGDEKLFF.

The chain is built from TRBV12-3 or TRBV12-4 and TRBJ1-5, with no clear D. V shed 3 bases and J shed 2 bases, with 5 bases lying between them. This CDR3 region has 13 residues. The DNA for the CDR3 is TGTGCCAGCAGTTTCGCGGGCAATCAGCCCCAGCATTTT. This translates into CASSFAGNQPQHF.

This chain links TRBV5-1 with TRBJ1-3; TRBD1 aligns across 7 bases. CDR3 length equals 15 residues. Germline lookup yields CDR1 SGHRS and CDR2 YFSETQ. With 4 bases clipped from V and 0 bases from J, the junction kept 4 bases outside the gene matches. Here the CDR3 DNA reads TGCGCCAGCAGCGGGGGACAGCCCTCTGGAAACACCATATATTTT. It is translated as CASSGGQPSGNTIYF.

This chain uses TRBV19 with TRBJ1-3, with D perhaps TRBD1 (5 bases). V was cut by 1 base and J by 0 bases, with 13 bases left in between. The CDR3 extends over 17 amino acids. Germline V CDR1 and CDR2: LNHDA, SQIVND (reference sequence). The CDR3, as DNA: TGTGCCAGTAGTATAGTTGGGGCACGGAACTCTGGAAACACCATATATTTT. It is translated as CASSIVGARNSGNTIYF.

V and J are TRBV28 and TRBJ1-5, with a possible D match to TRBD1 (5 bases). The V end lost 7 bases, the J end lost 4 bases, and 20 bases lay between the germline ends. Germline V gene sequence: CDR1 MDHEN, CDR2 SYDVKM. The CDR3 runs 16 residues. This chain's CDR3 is CASIPVQGRRNQPQHF. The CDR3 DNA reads TGTGCCAGCATTCCCGTGCAGGGTCGACGAAATCAGCCCCAGCATTTT.

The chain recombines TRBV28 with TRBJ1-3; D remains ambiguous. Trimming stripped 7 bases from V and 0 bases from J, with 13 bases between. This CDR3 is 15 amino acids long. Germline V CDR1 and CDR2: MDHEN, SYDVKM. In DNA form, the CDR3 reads TGTGCCAGCATGCTAGCCGTTCTCTCTGGAAACACCATATATTTT. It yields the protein CASMLAVLSGNTIYF.

The CDR3 DNA reads as TGTGCCAGCAGCCAGCTATGGGGTACCACAGATACGCAGTATTTT. Its protein is CASSQLWGTTDTQYF. V and J are TRBV3-1 (or the pseudogene TRBV3-2) and TRBJ2-3; D is uncertain. Trimming left V 3 bases short and J 2 bases short, with 12 bases between. The CDR3 is 15 residues long. Germline assignment: CDR1 LGHDT and CDR2 YNNKEL (reference sequence).

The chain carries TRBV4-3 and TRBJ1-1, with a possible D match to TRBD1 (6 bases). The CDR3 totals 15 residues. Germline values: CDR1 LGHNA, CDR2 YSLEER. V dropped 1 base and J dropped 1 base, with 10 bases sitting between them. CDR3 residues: CASSQGTEGNTEAFF. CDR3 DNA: TGCGCCAGCAGCCAAGGGACAGAGGGGAACACTGAAGCTTTCTTT.

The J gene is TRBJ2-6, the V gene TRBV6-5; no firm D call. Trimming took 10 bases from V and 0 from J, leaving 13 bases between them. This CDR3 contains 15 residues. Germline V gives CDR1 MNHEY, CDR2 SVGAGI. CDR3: CATSTGRSGANVLTF. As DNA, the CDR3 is TGTGCCACCTCGACTGGACGCTCTGGGGCCAACGTCCTGACTTTC.

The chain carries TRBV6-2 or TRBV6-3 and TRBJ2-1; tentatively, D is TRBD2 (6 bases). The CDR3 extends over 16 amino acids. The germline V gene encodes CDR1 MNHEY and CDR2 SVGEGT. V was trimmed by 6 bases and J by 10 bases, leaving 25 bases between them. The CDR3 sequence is CASSQPGLLSRGEQFF. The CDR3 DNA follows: TGTGCCAGCAGCCAACCGGGACTTCTCTCCCGAGGAGAGCAGTTCTTC.

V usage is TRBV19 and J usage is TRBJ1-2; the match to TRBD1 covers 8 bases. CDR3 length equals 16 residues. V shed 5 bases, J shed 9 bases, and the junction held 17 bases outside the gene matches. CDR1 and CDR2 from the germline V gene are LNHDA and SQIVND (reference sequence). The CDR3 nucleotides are TGTGCCAGTAGTCCTTACGCCGACAGGGGCAAGGATCGCTACACCTTC. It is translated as CASSPYADRGKDRYTF.

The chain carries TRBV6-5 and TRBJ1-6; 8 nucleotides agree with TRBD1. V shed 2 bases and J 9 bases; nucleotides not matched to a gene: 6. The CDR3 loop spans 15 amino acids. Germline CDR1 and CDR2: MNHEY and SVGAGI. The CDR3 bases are TGTGCCAGCAGTTACGGGACAGGAGACGGTTCACCCCTCCACTTT. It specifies CASSYGTGDGSPLHF.